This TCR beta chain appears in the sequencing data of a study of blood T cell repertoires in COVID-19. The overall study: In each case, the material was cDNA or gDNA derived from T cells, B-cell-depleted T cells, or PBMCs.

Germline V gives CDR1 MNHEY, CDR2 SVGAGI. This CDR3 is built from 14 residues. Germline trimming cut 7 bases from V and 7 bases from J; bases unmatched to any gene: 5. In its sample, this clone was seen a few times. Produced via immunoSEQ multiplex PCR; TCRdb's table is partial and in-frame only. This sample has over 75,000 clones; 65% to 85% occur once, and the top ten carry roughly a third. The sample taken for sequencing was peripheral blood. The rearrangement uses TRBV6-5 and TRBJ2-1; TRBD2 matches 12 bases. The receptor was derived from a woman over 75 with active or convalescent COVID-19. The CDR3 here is CASTLTSGSNEQFF. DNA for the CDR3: TGTGCCAGCACCCTGACTAGCGGGAGTAATGAGCAGTTCTTC.